This TCR beta chain was observed in a study of blood T cells in healthy people across ages. Overall study context: About one barcoded beta molecule per two T cells came from capture by template switching.

PCR was performed a second time for about 7 to 12 cycles using a sample-barcoded 5' primer and a J-beta primer mix. TCRdb analysed the 5' RACE reads with MiXCR anew, one entry per CDR3 protein. The repertoire has 550,000 to 750,000 distinct CDR3 sequences, under 25% of them found once; the top ten carry roughly 3.6%. Germline V CDR1 and CDR2: SGHRS, YFSETQ. The CDR3 consists of 15 residues. Germline trimming cut 2 bases from V and 2 bases from J; bases unmatched to any gene: 4. The chain combines TRBV5-1 with TRBJ2-1, with 7 bases matching TRBD2. The source material was blood. The sequence derives from a man in his 70s in good health. The CDR3 DNA reads TGCGCCAGCAGCTTTAGCGGGCTAACCTACAATGAGCAGTTCTTC. Residues: CASSFSGLTYNEQFF.